The present T cell receptor (beta chain) was sequenced within a study of shared clonotypes between healthy human individuals. The wider study: The donor pool was made up of a couple of women and a few men aged 18 to 49. Researchers assigned three CD4 naive, three CD4 memory, two CD8 naive and one CD8 memory plate to each donor. Study-level points and caveats: Several donors showed sharing of approximately 5% of naive CD4 clonotypes. Blood was the sole source, and tissue repertoires probably differ.

On this clone itself: Its antigen remains unidentified.

Measured with immunoSEQ multiplex PCR; TCRdb has only the in-frame clones, and not every one. Of about 960,000 clones listed, approximately 80% are singletons. The germline V gene encodes CDR1 MNHNS and CDR2 SASEGT. V lost 4 bases and J 2 bases, leaving 18 bases between the germline ends. The CDR3 runs 17 residues. The source of this sequence is a man between 18 and 29 years old in good health. Sequencing was performed on memory CD4+ T cells sorted from blood. Subset of the sample: CD45RA-negative fraction. The genes are TRBV6-1 and TRBJ2-1; D might be TRBD2 (6 bases). The CDR3 DNA sequence: TGTGCCAGCAGTGCAAAGGGGACTCGGAAACCCTACAATGAGCAGTTCTTC. It encodes CASSAKGTRKPYNEQFF.